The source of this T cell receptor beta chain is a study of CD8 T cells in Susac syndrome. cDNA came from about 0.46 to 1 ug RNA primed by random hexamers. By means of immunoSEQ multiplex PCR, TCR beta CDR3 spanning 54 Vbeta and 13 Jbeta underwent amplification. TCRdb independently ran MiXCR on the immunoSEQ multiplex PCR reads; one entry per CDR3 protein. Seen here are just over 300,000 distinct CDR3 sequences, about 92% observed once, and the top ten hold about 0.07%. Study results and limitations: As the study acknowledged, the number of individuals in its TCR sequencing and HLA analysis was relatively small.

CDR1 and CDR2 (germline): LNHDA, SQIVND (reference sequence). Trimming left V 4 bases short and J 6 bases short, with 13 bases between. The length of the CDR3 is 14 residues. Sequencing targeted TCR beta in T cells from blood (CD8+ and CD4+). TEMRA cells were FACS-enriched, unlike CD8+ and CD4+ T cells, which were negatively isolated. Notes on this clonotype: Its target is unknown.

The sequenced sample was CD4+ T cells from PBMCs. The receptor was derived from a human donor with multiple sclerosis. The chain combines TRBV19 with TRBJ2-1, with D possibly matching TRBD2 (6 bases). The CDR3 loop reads CASSTTGVRNEQFF. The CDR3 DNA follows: TGTGCCAGTAGTACCACGGGAGTCCGCAATGAGCAGTTCTTC.